Sequencing of this TCR beta chain was carried out in a study of identical twins. From the 5' RACE reads, TCRdb called clonotypes with MiXCR, one entry per CDR3 protein. Of about 1.7 million distinct CDR3 sequences in the sample, about 31% are singletons; the top ten hold about 0.27%. As regards this clonotype: One end of the junction fails to match germline, which may point to a read error.

Germline V CDR1 and CDR2: MNHEY, SMNVEV (reference sequence). The CDR3 loop spans 16 amino acids. This receptor was obtained from a newborn girl in good health. Sequencing was carried out using cord blood. This chain links TRBV27 with TRBJ2-4, with TRBD1 matching 8 bases. The J call may be incorrect, as the DNA end agrees better with TRBJ2-7. The CDR3 bases are TGTGTCAGCAGCTCTCCGATACGGGACAGGCGTAACGAGCAGTACTTC. Its protein is CVSSSPIRDRRNEQYF.